These T cell receptor beta chains were read from a single sample in a study of memory CD4+ T cells and cytomegalovirus serostatus. TCRdb's copy holds only in-frame clones and misses some; the assay was immunoSEQ multiplex PCR. Altogether some 60,000 clones are present, about 73% being singletons, with the ten largest covering over 2%. The sample was memory CD4+ T cells from blood. The receptor set was obtained from an adult in good health and CMV-seropositive. Both conserved end residues are part of each CDR3. The D gene is left open where the match is weak. Part of the rows lack a size; the others show once, few, many or a class for expanded clones.

TRBD2	-	TRBV9	TRBJ2-5	TGTGCCAGCAGCAGGACGCTGGGACTAGCGGGAGAGACCCAGTACTTC	CASSRTLGLAGETQYF
-	few	TRBV19	TRBJ2-1	TGTGCCATCCTTACAAGGGGTGGTGAGCAGTTCTTC	CAILTRGGEQFF
-	-	TRBV6-5	TRBJ2-3	TGTGCCAGCAGTTACTCGGGACGGGACACAGATACGCAGTATTTT	CASSYSGRDTDTQYF
-	-	TRBV10-2	TRBJ2-2	TGCGCCAGCAGTGAGAGGACCGACACCGGGGAGCTGTTTTTT	CASSERTDTGELFF
TRBD2	-	TRBV5-1	TRBJ2-5	TGCGCCAGCAGCGGCGGGACTATTGGCGAGACCCAGTACTTC	CASSGGTIGETQYF
-	-	TRBV6-1	TRBJ1-2	TGTGCCAGCAGTAGCCTATATGGCTACACCTTC	CASSSLYGYTF
-	-	TRBV6-1	TRBJ2-7	TGTGCCAGCCGGGGCGAGGCCTATAACCCCTACGAGCAGTACTTC	CASRGEAYNPYEQYF
-	-	TRBV6-5	TRBJ2-7	TGTGCCAGCAAATCCCAGGGGGAGCAGTACTTC	CASKSQGEQYF
TRBD2	once	TRBV28	TRBJ2-4	TGTGCCAGCAGCCCACATGCGGGAGAGGACAAAAACATTCAGTACTTC	CASSPHAGEDKNIQYF
TRBD2	-	TRBV5-1	TRBJ2-1	TGCGCCAGCAGCGGGGGGACTACTTACAATGAGCAGTTCTTC	CASSGGTTYNEQFF
-	-	TRBV28	TRBJ1-1	TGTGCCAGCAGTTTGATTGACACTGAAGCTTTCTTT	CASSLIDTEAFF
-	-	TRBV28	TRBJ1-5	TGTGCCAGCAGAGAAGTGGGGGGGATCAATCAGCCCCAGCATTTT	CASREVGGINQPQHF
-	-	TRBV5-6	TRBJ2-7	TGTGCCAGCAGCTTGTTTCCCTCCTACGAGCAGTACTTC	CASSLFPSYEQYF
TRBD1	-	TRBV9	TRBJ2-5	TGTGCCAGCAGCCCCCACGGACAGGGTTGGAGGGGGTCGACAGAGACCCAGTACTTC	CASSPHGQGWRGSTETQYF
-	-	TRBV29-1	TRBJ2-6	TGCAGCGTCGACGTCTCTGGGGCCAACGTCCTGACTTTC	CSVDVSGANVLTF
-	-	TRBV7-2	TRBJ1-1	TGTGCCAGCAACCCAGGGTTTCGGAACACTGAAGCTTTCTTT	CASNPGFRNTEAFF
-	-	TRBV21-1	TRBJ2-6	TGTGCCAGCGATCCCGGGGACGAGGGGGCGCCTGGGGCCAACGTCCTGACTTTC	CASDPGDEGAPGANVLTF
-	-	TRBV5-4	TRBJ1-2	TGTGCCAGCAGCTTGGGGGGGGCCTATGGCTACACCTTC	CASSLGGAYGYTF
-	-	TRBV4-3	TRBJ2-2	TGCGCCAGCAACCTGGCGGAGGGGACCGGGGAGCTGTTTTTT	CASNLAEGTGELFF
-	-	TRBV18	TRBJ2-1	TGTGCCAGCTCACGCCCGGGCAATGAGCAGTTCTTC	CASSRPGNEQFF
-	-	TRBV28	TRBJ2-3	TGTGCCAGCAGAGAGGCAGATACGCAGTATTTT	CASREADTQYF
TRBD1	-	TRBV5-1	TRBJ1-4	TGCGCCAGCTCAGGGGGACAGGGCGATGAAAAACTGTTTTTT	CASSGGQGDEKLFF
-	few	TRBV7-9	TRBJ1-1	TGTGCCAGCAGCTTAGGAATACAGAACACTGAAGCTTTCTTT	CASSLGIQNTEAFF
TRBD1	-	TRBV9	TRBJ2-7	TGTGCCAGCAGCGTCGGGACAGGGGCCTACGAGCAGTACTTC	CASSVGTGAYEQYF
TRBD1	-	TRBV11-2	TRBJ1-2	TGTGCCAGCAGCGATAGGGGACAGGGGGGCTACACCTTC	CASSDRGQGGYTF
-	-	TRBV10-3	TRBJ2-2	TGTGCCATCAGTGACCCCTCGGCCGGGGAGCTGTTTTTT	CAISDPSAGELFF
-	-	TRBV28	TRBJ2-2	TGTGCCAGCAGTTTATTCTCAGAGGGTCTAACGGGGGAGCTGTTTTTT	CASSLFSEGLTGELFF
TRBD2	-	TRBV6-1	TRBJ2-3	TGTGCCAGCAATCTCGGGAGGGCGCAGTATTTT	CASNLGRAQYF
-	-	TRBV28	TRBJ2-5	TGTGCCAGCCAGACCGGGGGTTCGGAGACCCAGTACTTC	CASQTGGSETQYF
-	-	TRBV7-2	TRBJ1-5	TGTGCCAGCAGCTTTCGGTGGGGGAATCAGCCCCAGCATTTT	CASSFRWGNQPQHF
-	-	TRBV18	TRBJ1-5	TGTGCCAGCTCTCCAGGGGAGGGAGGAAAGAATCAGCCCCAGCATTTT	CASSPGEGGKNQPQHF
TRBD2	-	TRBV6-6	TRBJ2-3	TGTGCCAGCAGTTACTCCCCGGGACTAGCGAGAGATACGCAGTATTTT	CASSYSPGLARDTQYF
-	-	TRBV10-1	TRBJ1-3	TGCGCCAGCAGTGAGGAGGCCCCTCGAGGGGACTCTGGAAACACCATATATTTT	CASSEEAPRGDSGNTIYF
TRBD2	few	TRBV5-6	TRBJ2-1	TGTGCCAGCAGCCCCGACGGGAGGGCCGGCAATGAGCAGTTCTTC	CASSPDGRAGNEQFF
-	-	TRBV7-2	TRBJ2-3	TGTGCCAGCAGCTCAGAAGTCTGGGGGTCTACGCAGTATTTT	CASSSEVWGSTQYF
TRBD2	-	TRBV11-2	TRBJ2-7	TGTGCCAGCAGCCAACCGACTAGCGGGTTCTATTCCTACGAGCAGTACTTC	CASSQPTSGFYSYEQYF
-	-	TRBV9	TRBJ1-1	TGTGCCAGCAGCGCCGGGACTGAGACTGAAGCTTTCTTT	CASSAGTETEAFF
-	once	TRBV27	TRBJ2-7	TGTGCCAGCAGACCCGGGACTCTCTACGAGCAGTACTTC	CASRPGTLYEQYF
-	once	TRBV7-8	TRBJ2-5	TGTGCCAGCGCGCGGGAGACCCAGTACTTC	CASARETQYF
-	-	TRBV7-2	TRBJ2-3	TGTGCCAGCAGCCCGACTAGCACAGATACGCAGTATTTT	CASSPTSTDTQYF
-	-	TRBV6-6	TRBJ2-6	TGTGCCAGCAGTTACGGGGGAGGTTCTGGGGCCAACGTCCTGACTTTC	CASSYGGGSGANVLTF